The 9 T cell receptor beta chains below all came from one sample that was sequenced in a study of cytomegalovirus exposure and HLA in healthy donors. Sequencing was performed with immunoSEQ multiplex PCR; in TCRdb, only in-frame clones are kept and a portion is missing. The sample lists more than 300,000 clones; 86% were seen once. Source material: PBMCs. The receptors derive from a young woman in good health and CMV-seronegative.

The chain employs TRBV27 and TRBJ1-5; no firm D call. Per germline, CDR1 MNHEY and CDR2 SMNVEV (reference sequence). The CDR3 consists of 13 residues. Trimming took 1 base from V and 1 from J, leaving 2 bases between them. This CDR3 reads CASSLLSNQPQHF. The CDR3 DNA sequence: TGTGCCAGCAGTTTATTAAGCAATCAGCCCCAGCATTTT.

This rearrangement joins TRBV28 to TRBJ2-7; 10 nucleotides line up with TRBD1. The germline gives CDR1 MDHEN, CDR2 SYDVKM. The CDR3 spans 15 residues. V lost 2 bases and J lost 4; bases outside the gene matches: 5. The CDR3 loop is CASSLPGTGAYEQYF. CDR3 DNA: TGTGCCAGCAGTTTACCCGGGACAGGGGCGTACGAGCAGTACTTC.

The rearrangement links TRBV7-9 to TRBJ2-1, with TRBD2 identical over 11 bases. CDR1 and CDR2 (germline): SEHNR, FQNEAQ (reference sequence). The CDR3 contains 13 residues. V lost 7 bases, J lost 8 bases, and 4 bases stayed unmatched. The CDR3, as DNA: TGTGCCAGCACACTAGCGGGAGAGCATGAGCAGTTCTTC. Translating it yields CASTLAGEHEQFF.

V usage is TRBV4-3 and J usage is TRBJ1-1, with a weak D call TRBD1 (5 bases). Trimming shortened V by 0 bases and J by 8 bases, and 13 bases separated the two germline ends. The germline V gene has CDR1 LGHNA and CDR2 YSLEER. This CDR3 is 14 amino acids long. In DNA, the CDR3 is TGCGCCAGCAGCCAAGATCGACAGCGGGCCGAAGCTTTCTTT. This encodes CASSQDRQRAEAFF.

The chain carries TRBV29-1 and TRBJ1-2, with TRBD1 identical over 7 bases. Germline V gene sequence: CDR1 SQVTM, CDR2 ANQGSEA. This CDR3 has 13 amino acids. V was pared by 7 bases and J by 2 bases, with 7 bases of the junction left unmatched. CDR3 nucleotide sequence: TGCAGCGCACCGACAGGGACGAACTATGGCTACACCTTC. Translation gives CSAPTGTNYGYTF.

V is TRBV9 and J is TRBJ1-3, with D hard to call. The germline V and J ends were trimmed by 0 bases and 0 bases, with 13 bases remaining between them. CDR1 SGDLS and CDR2 YYNGEE come from the germline V gene. The CDR3 contains 17 residues. The CDR3: CASSVASAGYSGNTIYF. CDR3 nucleotides: TGTGCCAGCAGCGTAGCTTCAGCGGGATACTCTGGAAACACCATATATTTT.

For this clone: At the DNA level, this CDR3 is encoded by other sequences in the same sample as well. DNA of the CDR3: TGTGCCAGCAGTCTTCAGGGGTCCTACGAGCAGTACTTC. It encodes CASSLQGSYEQYF. The chain couples TRBV27 to TRBJ2-7, with a tentative D call TRBD1 (6 bases). Germline CDR1 reads MNHEY; CDR2 reads SMNVEV (reference sequence). This CDR3 comprises 13 residues. Trimming removed 5 bases from V and 1 base from J, with 9 bases in between.

The chain recombines TRBV6-1 with TRBJ2-7; no clear D gene. Germline V gene lookup returns CDR1 MNHNS and CDR2 SASEGT. CDR3 length: 12 amino acids. V lost 6 bases and J 0 bases, leaving 6 bases between the germline ends. This CDR3 is CASSPVSYEQYF. CDR3 DNA sequence: TGTGCCAGCAGCCCCGTCTCCTACGAGCAGTACTTC.

To note about this clone: The germline gene is not matched at one end of the junction; a read error may be the cause. The chain couples TRBV10-3 to TRBJ1-2; D perhaps matches TRBD1 (6 bases). CDR1 is ENHRY and CDR2 is SYGVKD in the germline V gene. This CDR3 comprises 14 residues. CDR3 DNA: TGTGCCATCACTGAGGGCAGGGGAGTCTATGGCTACACCTTC. It codes for CAITEGRGVYGYTF.